This T cell receptor (beta chain) was retrieved from a study of PD-1 blockade in classical Hodgkin lymphoma. Sequenced by immunoSEQ multiplex PCR; TCRdb stores in-frame clones only, minus some. Here the sample spans tens of thousands of clones, roughly 88% being singletons. After autologous stem cell transplantation all patients relapsed, and prior brentuximab vedotin exposure differed between cohorts. The origin of this receptor is a human donor with classical Hodgkin lymphoma. The input for sequencing was peripheral blood mononuclear cells (PBMCs), taken at baseline.

CDR3: CASAGGRETQYF. CDR3 nucleotide sequence: TGTGCCAGCGCGGGGGGGAGAGAGACCCAGTACTTC. The rearrangement links TRBV21-1 to TRBJ2-5; TRBD2 is the table's D call and was not checked against the DNA. TRBV21-1 has pseudogene status. The CDR3 has 12 amino acids.